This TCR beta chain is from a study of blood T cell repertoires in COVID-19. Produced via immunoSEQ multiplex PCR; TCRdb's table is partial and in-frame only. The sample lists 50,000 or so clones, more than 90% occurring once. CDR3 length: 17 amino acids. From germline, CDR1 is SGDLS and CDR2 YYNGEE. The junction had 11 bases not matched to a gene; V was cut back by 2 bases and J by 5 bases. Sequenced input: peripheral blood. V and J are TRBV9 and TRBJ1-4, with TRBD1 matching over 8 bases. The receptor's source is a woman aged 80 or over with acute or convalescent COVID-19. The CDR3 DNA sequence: TGTGCCAGCAGCGTCCTGCGGATCCGGGACAGGAATGAAAAACTGTTTTTT. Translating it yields CASSVLRIRDRNEKLFF.